This T cell receptor beta chain appears in the sequencing data of a study of shared clonotypes between healthy human individuals. Study-level results: Between a handful of donors, naive CD4 clonotypes were shared at a level of about 5%. As a rule, naive subsets had a larger estimated richness than memory subsets.

All participating donors were Caucasian adults from Nashville, Tennessee. From CD4+ cells came CD45RA+ naive and CD45RA-negative memory subsets. To note about this clone: Its antigen is as yet unknown.

Looked up from germline, CDR1 is MDHEN and CDR2 is SYDVKM. V was trimmed by 2 bases and J by 0 bases, leaving 11 bases between them. The CDR3 has 15 residues. This table comes from immunoSEQ multiplex PCR, and its TCRdb copy is limited to in-frame clones, with some not included. The table records 950,000 to 1,100,000 clones, around 75% of them present only once. This sequence originates from a man aged 18 to 30 in good health. The sample was memory CD4+ T cells sorted from blood. Subset defined: CD45RA-negative fraction. The genes are TRBV28 and TRBJ2-7; D is ambiguous. The CDR3 protein is CASSLRQLSSYEQYF. In DNA, the CDR3 is TGTGCCAGCAGTTTACGGCAGCTGAGCTCCTACGAGCAGTACTTC.